Following are 20 T cell receptor beta chains from one sample sequenced in a study of cytomegalovirus exposure and HLA in healthy donors (dated by TCRdb to 2016 to 2017). Library preparation used the immunoSEQ multiplex PCR assay. Sourced from immuneACCESS, this table was stored by TCRdb with only in-frame sequences that have V and J called. A share of the clones is absent; for the studies checked, an unresolved V gene accounts for under half, and the remainder has no known explanation. The sample table shows approximately 300,000 clones, and approximately 90% are seen once. The biggest ten clones account for about 0.91% of the sample. The sequencing input was PBMCs. These receptors all stem from a woman under 30 in good health and CMV-seronegative.

This sequence joins TRBV29-1 and TRBJ2-2, with 11 bases matching TRBD2. After removal of 4 bases from V and 3 bases from J, the junction contained 7 bases not matched to a gene. Germline V gene sequence: CDR1 SQVTM, CDR2 ANQGSEA. The CDR3 is 16 amino acids. CDR3 region: CSVGGPGLADTGELFF. The DNA for the CDR3 is TGCAGCGTTGGCGGGCCGGGACTAGCGGACACCGGGGAGCTGTTTTTT.

V usage is TRBV9 and J usage is TRBJ2-1, with D perhaps TRBD2 (5 bases). Trimming cost V 4 bases and J 8 bases, with 13 bases left between them. The CDR3 is 13 amino acids. Germline values: CDR1 SGDLS, CDR2 YYNGEE. The CDR3 spells CASSPRTFHEQFF. CDR3 coding DNA: TGTGCCAGCAGCCCCCGGACTTTTCATGAGCAGTTCTTC.

The chain combines TRBV18 with TRBJ2-3; 11 bases match TRBD2. With V trimmed by 4 bases and J by 4 bases, 10 bases remained unmatched. The germline gives CDR1 KGHSH, CDR2 LQKENI. This CDR3 has 17 residues. The CDR3 DNA reads as TGTGCCAGCTCACGGGTAGCGGGAGGGCATCGAGCAGATACGCAGTATTTT. As protein: CASSRVAGGHRADTQYF.

A remark on this clone: Other DNA sequences in the same sample also yield this CDR3. As DNA, the CDR3 is TGTGCCAGCTCACCACCGGGACAGCCCTACGAGCAGTACTTC. Translating it yields CASSPPGQPYEQYF. This rearrangement joins TRBV18 to TRBJ2-7; 7 bases are shared with TRBD1. The junction had 1 base not matched to a gene; V was cut back by 0 bases and J by 2 bases. The germline gives CDR1 KGHSH, CDR2 LQKENI. The CDR3 spans 14 residues.

The chain is built from TRBV6-5 and TRBJ2-7; tentative D call: TRBD2 (6 bases). This CDR3 region has 14 residues. Trimming shortened V by 5 bases and J by 1 base, and 12 bases separated the two germline ends. Germline V gene lookup returns CDR1 MNHEY and CDR2 SVGAGI. CDR3: CASSKGLYSYEQYF. The DNA for the CDR3 is TGTGCCAGCAGTAAAGGACTATATTCCTACGAGCAGTACTTC.

CDR3 loop: CASSFGGTEAFF. The CDR3 DNA is TGTGCCAGCAGCTTCGGGGGAACTGAAGCTTTCTTT. V and J are TRBV5-6 and TRBJ1-1; the D gene is possibly TRBD1 (5 bases). CDR1 SGHDT and CDR2 YYEEEE come from the germline V gene. V was shortened by 2 bases and J by 5 bases, with 7 bases between the two germline ends. The CDR3 runs to 12 residues.

The J gene is TRBJ1-4, the V gene TRBV6-1, with 7 bases that match TRBD1. With V trimmed by 5 bases and J by 5 bases, 5 bases remained unmatched. CDR1 and CDR2 (germline): MNHNS, SASEGT. This CDR3 has 14 residues. CDR3 DNA: TGTGCCAGCAGTCACAGGGGCCTAAATGAAAAACTGTTTTTT. It specifies CASSHRGLNEKLFF.

The sample holds a few counts of this clone. V is TRBV21-1 and J is TRBJ2-7; the table's TRBD2 call for D was not verified on the DNA. TRBV21-1 is reported as a pseudogene. The length of the CDR3 is 11 residues. This CDR3 is CASSKGEEQYF. CDR3 coding DNA: TGTGCCAGCAGCAAAGGAGAAGAGCAGTACTTC.

This clone was seen a single time. This rearrangement joins TRBV28 to TRBJ1-3; 11 positions agree with TRBD1. V lost 3 bases to trimming and J lost 4 bases; unmatched junction nucleotides: 8. The CDR3 runs 17 residues. The germline V gene encodes CDR1 MDHEN and CDR2 SYDVKM. The CDR3 region is CASSLGTGGSLGNTIYF. Written as DNA, the CDR3 is TGTGCCAGCAGTTTGGGGACAGGGGGTTCGCTCGGAAACACCATATATTTT.

The chain uses TRBV9 and TRBJ2-1; 7 bases map to TRBD2. Germline trimming cut 2 bases from V and 10 bases from J; bases unmatched to any gene: 3. The CDR3 runs to 12 residues. Per the germline V gene, CDR1 is SGDLS and CDR2 is YYNGEE. DNA for the CDR3: TGTGCCAGCAGCGTTAGCGGGCCCGAGCAGTTCTTC. Protein sequence: CASSVSGPEQFF. Complete variable domain (other parts from reference TRBV9 and TRBJ2-1): DSGVTQTPKHLITATGQRVTLRCSPRSGDLSVYWYQQSLDQGLQFLIQYYNGEERAKGNILERFSAQQFPDLHSELNLSSLELGDSALYFCASSVSGPEQFFGPGTRLTVL.

V gene TRBV6-1 combines with J gene TRBJ1-5; D call uncertain. V was trimmed by 6 bases and J by 4 bases, leaving 10 bases between them. The CDR3 sequence is 13 residues long. CDR1 MNHNS and CDR2 SASEGT come from the germline V gene. CDR3 in DNA: TGTGCCAGCAGCGCTACGGGGAATCAGCCCCAGCATTTT. Residues: CASSATGNQPQHF.

The V call is TRBV7-8, the J call TRBJ2-7; D perhaps matches TRBD2 (5 bases). Germline-derived CDR1 and CDR2 are SGHVS and FQNEAQ. V lost 0 bases to trimming and J lost 5 bases, with 11 bases between them. The CDR3 runs to 14 residues. The CDR3 loop is CASSLAARRDEQYF. CDR3 DNA: TGTGCCAGCAGCTTAGCGGCCAGGCGGGACGAGCAGTACTTC.

This clone has a handful of counts. The chain carries TRBV5-5 and TRBJ1-4; unclear D gene. The CDR3 runs to 16 residues. Germline V gene sequence: CDR1 SGHKS, CDR2 YYEKEE (reference sequence). V was shortened by 4 bases and J by 0 bases, with 13 bases between the two germline ends. The CDR3 region is CASSIPSGATNEKLFF. CDR3 DNA sequence: TGTGCCAGCAGCATACCGTCAGGTGCAACTAATGAAAAACTGTTTTTT. Combining the CDR3 with reference TRBV5-5 and TRBJ1-4 gives the whole variable domain DAGVTQSPTHLIKTRGQQVTLRCSPISGHKSVSWYQQVLGQGPQFIFQYYEKEERGRGNFPDRFSARQFPNYSSELNVNALLLGDSALYLCASSIPSGATNEKLFFGSGTQLSVL.

The chain links TRBV4-1 to TRBJ1-1; D is perhaps TRBD1 (5 bases). CDR3 length equals 16 residues. Deletions cut 5 bases from V and 7 bases from J, with 23 bases between. The germline gives CDR1 MGHRA, CDR2 YSYEKL. CDR3 sequence: CASSSPPFDSLIEAFF. CDR3 in DNA: TGCGCCAGCAGCTCCCCACCGTTTGACAGCCTAATTGAAGCTTTCTTT.

This clone has just one count. The chain links TRBV27 to TRBJ2-5; the D gene is possibly TRBD1 (5 bases). The V end lost 5 bases, the J end lost 0 bases, and 10 bases lay between the germline ends. This CDR3 contains 14 residues. Germline V gives CDR1 MNHEY, CDR2 SMNVEV (reference sequence). DNA for the CDR3: TGTGCCAGCAGTCCATCAGGGAACCAAGAGACCCAGTACTTC. Translating gives CASSPSGNQETQYF.

The chain links TRBV27 to TRBJ1-1; 9 bases line up with TRBD1. V gave up 7 bases and J gave up 1 base; unmatched junction bases: 10. Per the germline V gene, CDR1 is MNHEY and CDR2 is SMNVEV (reference sequence). The CDR3 sequence is 16 residues long. DNA for the CDR3: TGTGCCAGCAAAAAGGACAGGGGCAATGAGAACACTGAAGCTTTCTTT. It specifies CASKKDRGNENTEAFF.

The rearrangement joins TRBV25-1 to TRBJ1-2; D is unclear. Per germline, CDR1 MGHDK and CDR2 SYGVNS. V lost 3 bases to trimming and J lost 8 bases, with 10 bases between them. The CDR3 is made up of 12 amino acids. The CDR3 loop is CASSDLILGYTF. As DNA, the CDR3 is TGTGCCAGCAGTGATCTAATACTAGGCTACACCTTC.

The chain has TRBV27 and TRBJ2-7; D gene unclear. This CDR3 contains 14 residues. CDR1 MNHEY and CDR2 SMNVEV come from the germline V gene (reference sequence). Trimming cost V 0 bases and J 0 bases, with 6 bases left between them. The DNA for the CDR3 is TGTGCCAGCAGTTTATCCCCAGACTCCTACGAGCAGTACTTC. It yields the protein CASSLSPDSYEQYF.

This sequence joins TRBV6-4 and TRBJ2-1, with D possibly TRBD2 on 5 matching bases. The CDR3 spans 15 residues. Trimming left V 2 bases short and J 5 bases short, with 13 bases between. The germline V gene encodes CDR1 MRHNA and CDR2 SNTAGT. The CDR3 loop reads CASSDPGVGHNEQFF. CDR3 coding DNA: TGTGCCAGCAGTGACCCCGGGGTCGGGCACAATGAGCAGTTCTTC.

V is TRBV27 and J is TRBJ2-7; 7 bases line up with TRBD2. V shed 5 bases and J 3 bases; nucleotides not matched to a gene: 4. Germline V CDR1 and CDR2: MNHEY, SMNVEV (reference sequence). The CDR3 length is 13 residues. CDR3 residues: CASSLAAGYEQYF. CDR3 nucleotide sequence: TGTGCCAGCAGTCTAGCGGCGGGCTACGAGCAGTACTTC.